Described below is a single TCR beta chain sequence and its context. No antigen is known for it. It has no much larger one-base neighbor in the sample; base qualities were not kept. In the paper's terms, the time point label means: about 28 days (+/-7) after the second vaccine dose. AZD1222 recipients whose second dose came at about 4 weeks and those whose second dose came at about 12 weeks were combined into one group, since spike-specific TCR depth and breadth did not differ between the two schedules. The vaccinee samples were drawn from two UK trials, COV001 and COV002, one of which was a single-blind randomized controlled phase 2/3 trial testing AZD1222 (ChAdOx1 nCoV-19) in healthy adults. For TCRbeta chain sequencing, PBMC samples were collected from trial participants at day 0 and at day 28 after the second dose. The CDR3 regions of human TCRbeta chains were analyzed by immunosequencing. The authors' pipeline ran thus. Repertoire TCRs were checked for matches against a reference library of SARS-CoV-2-specific TCRs that had been generated using the MIRA antigen-specificity platform. Breadth meant the fraction of unique TCRs that were SARS-CoV-2-associated, whereas depth meant the fraction of total T cells that were SARS-CoV-2-associated. Using the MIRA data, every spike-specific TCR was mapped to the spike region that the TCR reacted to and assigned to either a CD4 or a CD8 class. Log10-transformed breadth and depth values were compared by one-way ANOVA with Sidak's multiple comparisons tests. Sourced from immuneACCESS, this table was stored by TCRdb with only in-frame sequences that have V and J called. A share of the clones is absent; for the studies checked, an unresolved V gene accounts for under half, and the remainder has no known explanation. D and trimming come from the DNA, and the V and J calls and clone size come from that table. The sample has about 120,000 clones on record, about 90% of them singletons. About 8% of the sample is taken by the ten largest.

The sample comes from a study of T cell responses to AZD1222 COVID-19 vaccine (dated by TCRdb to the early 2020s). About the study as a whole: A total of 230 to 250 trial participants underwent TCR sequencing, of whom 207 received two doses of AZD1222 and around 26 received two doses of the MenACWY control vaccine. Trial participants were enrolled by age into 18-55, 56-69 and 70-plus year subgroups, with about 150, 27 and 61 TCR-sequenced participants respectively. Overall results and qualifications from the work: Conclusions about previously exposed vaccinees are limited, since just five or six AZD1222 recipients were seropositive for SARS-CoV-2 at baseline. The whole spike protein was spanned by vaccine-associated CD4 TCRs, and dominant responses were seen in regions 160-218 and 743-854. Most participants were white British and females outnumbered males, and the authors suggested that clonal diversity may have been underestimated. After two AZD1222 doses, spike-specific TCR breadth and depth were significantly higher than at day 0 and than in MenACWY recipients. Reportedly, almost half of the unique spike-specific TCRs recognized epitopes lying outside the regions that are mutated in the B.1.351 and B.1.1.7 variants. In the small 56-69-year group, the increase in depth fell short of significance, most likely because of low power. No day 14 peak-response samples were available, so repertoires were characterized only after the peak T cell response.

V is cut back by 5 bases and J by 4 bases, with 7 bases in the junction unmatched. CDR1 and CDR2, looked up from the germline V gene, are SGHTA and FQGNSA. The cysteine opens and the phenylalanine closes a CDR3 of 14 amino acids. The entry retains the CDR3 DNA only, 42 bases that are in frame from base 1. The source of this sequence is an adult who received the AZD1222 COVID-19 vaccine. Sequenced material: peripheral blood, taken 28 days after the second AZD1222 dose. The chain uses TRBV7-2 and TRBJ1-2, with TRBD1 matching 7 junction bases. The CDR3 corresponds to CASSPRTGSYGYTF. The nucleotide sequence is TGTGCCAGCAGCCCCCGGACAGGAAGCTATGGCTACACCTTC.